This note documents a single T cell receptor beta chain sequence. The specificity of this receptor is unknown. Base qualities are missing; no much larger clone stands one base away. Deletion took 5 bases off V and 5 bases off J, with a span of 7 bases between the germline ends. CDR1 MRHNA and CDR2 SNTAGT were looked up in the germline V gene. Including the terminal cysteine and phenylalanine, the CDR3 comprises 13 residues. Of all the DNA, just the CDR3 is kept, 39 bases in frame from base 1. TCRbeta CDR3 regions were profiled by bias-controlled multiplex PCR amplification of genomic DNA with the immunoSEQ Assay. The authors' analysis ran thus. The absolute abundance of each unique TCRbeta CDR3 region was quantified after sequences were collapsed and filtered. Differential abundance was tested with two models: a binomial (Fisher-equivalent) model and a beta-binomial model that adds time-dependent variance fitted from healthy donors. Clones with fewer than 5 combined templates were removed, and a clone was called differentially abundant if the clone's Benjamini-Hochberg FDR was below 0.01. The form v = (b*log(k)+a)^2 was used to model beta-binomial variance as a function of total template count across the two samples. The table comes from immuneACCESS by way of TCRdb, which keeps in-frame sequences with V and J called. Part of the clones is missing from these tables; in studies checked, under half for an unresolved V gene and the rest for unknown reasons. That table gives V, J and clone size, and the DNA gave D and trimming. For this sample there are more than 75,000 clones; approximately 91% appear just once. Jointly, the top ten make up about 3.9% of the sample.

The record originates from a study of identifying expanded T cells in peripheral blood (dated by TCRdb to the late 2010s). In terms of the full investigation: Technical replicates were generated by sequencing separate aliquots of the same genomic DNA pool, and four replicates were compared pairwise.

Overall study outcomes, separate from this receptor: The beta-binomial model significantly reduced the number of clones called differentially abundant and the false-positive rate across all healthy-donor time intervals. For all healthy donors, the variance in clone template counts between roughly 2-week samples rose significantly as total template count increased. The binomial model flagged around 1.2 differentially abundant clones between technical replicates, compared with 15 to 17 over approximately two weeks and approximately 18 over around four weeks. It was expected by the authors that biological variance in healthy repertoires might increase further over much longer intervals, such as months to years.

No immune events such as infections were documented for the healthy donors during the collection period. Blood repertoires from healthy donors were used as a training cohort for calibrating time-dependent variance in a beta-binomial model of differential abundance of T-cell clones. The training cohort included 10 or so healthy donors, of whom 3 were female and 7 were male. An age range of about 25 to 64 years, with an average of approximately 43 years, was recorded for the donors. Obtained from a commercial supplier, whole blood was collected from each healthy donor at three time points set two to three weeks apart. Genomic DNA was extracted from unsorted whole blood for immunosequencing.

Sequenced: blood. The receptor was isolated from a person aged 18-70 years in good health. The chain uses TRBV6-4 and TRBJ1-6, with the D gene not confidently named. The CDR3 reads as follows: CASSSGDNSPLHF. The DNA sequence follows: TGTGCCAGCAGTTCAGGCGATAATTCACCCCTCCACTTT.